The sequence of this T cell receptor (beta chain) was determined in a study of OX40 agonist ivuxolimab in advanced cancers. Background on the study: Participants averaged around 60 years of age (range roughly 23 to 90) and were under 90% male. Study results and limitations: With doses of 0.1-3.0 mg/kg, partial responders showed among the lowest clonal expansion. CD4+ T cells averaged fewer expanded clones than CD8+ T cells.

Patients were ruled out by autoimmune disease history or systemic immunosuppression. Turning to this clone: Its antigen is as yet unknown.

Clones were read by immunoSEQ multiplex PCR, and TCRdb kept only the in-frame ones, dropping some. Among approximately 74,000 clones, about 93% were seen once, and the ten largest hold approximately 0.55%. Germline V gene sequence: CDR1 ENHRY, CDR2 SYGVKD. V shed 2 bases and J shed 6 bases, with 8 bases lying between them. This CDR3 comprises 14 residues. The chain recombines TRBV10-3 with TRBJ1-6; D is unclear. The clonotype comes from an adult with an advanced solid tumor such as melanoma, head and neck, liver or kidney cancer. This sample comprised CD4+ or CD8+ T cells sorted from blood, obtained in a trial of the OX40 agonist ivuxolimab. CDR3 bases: TGTGCCATCAGTGAGGCCAGGCCTAATTCACCCCTCCACTTT. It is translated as CAISEARPNSPLHF.